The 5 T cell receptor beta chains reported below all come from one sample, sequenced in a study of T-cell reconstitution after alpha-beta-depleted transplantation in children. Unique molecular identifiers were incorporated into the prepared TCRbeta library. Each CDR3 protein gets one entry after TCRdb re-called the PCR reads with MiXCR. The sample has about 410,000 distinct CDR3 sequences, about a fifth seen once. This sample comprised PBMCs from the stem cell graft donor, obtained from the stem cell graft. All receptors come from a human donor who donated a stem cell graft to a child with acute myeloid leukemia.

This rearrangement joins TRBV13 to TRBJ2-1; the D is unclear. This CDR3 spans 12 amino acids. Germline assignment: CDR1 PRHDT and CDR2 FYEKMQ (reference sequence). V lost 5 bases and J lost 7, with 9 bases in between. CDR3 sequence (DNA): TGTGCCAGCAGCCTTAAATGGAATGAGCAGTTCTTC. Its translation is CASSLKWNEQFF. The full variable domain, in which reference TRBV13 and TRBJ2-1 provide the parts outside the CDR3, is AAGVIQSPRHLIKEKRETATLKCYPIPRHDTVYWYQQGPGQDPQFLISFYEKMQSDKGSIPDRFSAQQFSDYHSELNMSSLELGDSALYFCASSLKWNEQFFGPGTRLTVL.

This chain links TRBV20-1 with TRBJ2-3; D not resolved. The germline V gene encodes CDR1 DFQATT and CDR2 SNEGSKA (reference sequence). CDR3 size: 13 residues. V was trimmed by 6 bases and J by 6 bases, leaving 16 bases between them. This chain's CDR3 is CSAPSSGSDTQYF. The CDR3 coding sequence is TGCAGTGCCCCCTCTTCCGGTTCGGATACGCAGTATTTT.

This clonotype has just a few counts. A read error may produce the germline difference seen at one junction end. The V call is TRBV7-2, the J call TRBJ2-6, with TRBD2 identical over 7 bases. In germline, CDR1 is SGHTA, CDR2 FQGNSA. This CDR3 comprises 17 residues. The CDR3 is CASSIAGDISGANVLTF. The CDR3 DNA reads TGTGCCAGCAGCATAGCGGGTGACATTTCTGGGGCCAACGTCCTGACTTTC.

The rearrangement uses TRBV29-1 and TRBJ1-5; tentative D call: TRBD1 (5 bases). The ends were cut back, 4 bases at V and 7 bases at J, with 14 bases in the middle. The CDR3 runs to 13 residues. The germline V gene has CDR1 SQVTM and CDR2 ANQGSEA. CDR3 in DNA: TGCAGCGTTGGGCAGGGAGTGGAACAGCCCCAGCATTTT. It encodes CSVGQGVEQPQHF.

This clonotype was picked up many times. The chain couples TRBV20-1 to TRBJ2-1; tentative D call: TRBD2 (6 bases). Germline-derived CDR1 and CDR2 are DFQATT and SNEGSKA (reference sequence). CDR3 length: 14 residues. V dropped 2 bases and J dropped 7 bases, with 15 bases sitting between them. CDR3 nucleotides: TGCAGTGCTAGAAGTCTAGCGTCCGTAAATGAGCAGTTCTTC. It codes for CSARSLASVNEQFF.